This TCR beta chain is from a study of CD8 T cells in Susac syndrome (dated 2019 in TCRdb). Study-wide context: Among the Susac syndrome patients who were sequenced, clinically active disease was present in five or six and clinical remission was observed in roughly eight. At blood withdrawal, Susac syndrome patients were either therapy-naive, taking corticosteroids (in some cases with IVIg as well), or taking IVIg alone. Whether CD8+ T cell activation and differentiation in Susac syndrome was antigen driven was tested using repertoire sequencing. Results and caveats for the whole study, not just this receptor: The number of individuals in the TCR sequencing and HLA analysis was recognized as being relatively small. In the CD4+ T cell repertoire of Susac syndrome patients, clonal expansion was not detected.

Peripheral blood CD8+ and CD4+ T cells from healthy donors, Susac syndrome patients and multiple sclerosis patients were profiled by high-throughput TCR beta sequencing. Recently defined diagnostic criteria for definite or probable disease were met by the Susac syndrome patients. CD8+ TEMRA cells were enriched by FACS, while bulk CD8+ and CD4+ T cells were purified by magnetic negative isolation. Blood was collected in EDTA tubes and processed within 24 hours, with PBMCs isolated through density gradient centrifugation. PBMCs intended for TCR sequencing were frozen in liquid nitrogen and were later thawed in a 37 degrees C water bath. Purity of sorted or isolated CD4+, CD8+ and CD8+ TEMRA cells was at least 90%. This clonotype was recorded only once. The antigen this receptor binds is unknown. No clone much larger than this one lies a single base away; base qualities are absent. One read amounts to weak evidence.

RNA was extracted using the RNeasy kit, and roughly 0.45 to 1 ug of the RNA was reverse transcribed with random hexamers. The immunoSEQ multiplex PCR assay, covering 54 Vbeta and 13 Jbeta segments, was used to amplify TCR beta CDR3 regions. To correct PCR amplification bias, a synthetic template baseline was used for both primer optimization and computational correction. The original pipeline was this. Only productive sequences were kept, with reads annotated to V, D and J genes according to IMGT and analyzed in immunoSEQ Analyzer. Clonality was computed as one minus Shannon entropy normalized by log2 of the number of productive unique sequences. Public and private clones were assessed among the 100 most prevalent clones of each patient and control. Clones were defined as Susac-specific when absent from the healthy and MS cohorts, from about 970 published viral clones and from other ImmuneACCESS disease sequences. Starting from the raw public reads, TCRdb applied fastp trimming at Q25, assembled clones with MiXCR and retained in-frame beta chains. Each record represents a unique CDR3 protein, reported with the most common genes and DNA among its rows. V and J calls and clone size were set by TCRdb, not the authors. Present in this sample are about 180,000 distinct CDR3 sequences, around 94% of which were seen just once. 0.099% of the sample is held by the ten biggest clonotypes.

The sample comprised CD4+ T cells from PBMCs. This TCR was sampled from a human donor with Susac syndrome.

The CDR3 corresponds to CASSQARRGGYTF. The nucleotides read TGTGCCAGCAGCCAAGCAAGAAGGGGCGGCTACACCTTC. This sequence uses TRBV3-1 and TRBJ1-2; TRBD1 is possibly the D segment (5 matching bases). V is clipped by 1 base and J by 8 bases, and the sequence between their germline boundaries is 11 bases long. From the cysteine up to the phenylalanine, the CDR3 has a length of 13 residues. This entry keeps only the CDR3 DNA: 39 bases, framed from base 1. CDR1 LGHDT and CDR2 YNNKEL are derived from the germline V gene (reference sequence).